This T cell receptor (beta chain) was retrieved from a study of CD8+CD57+ T cells in acquired aplastic anemia. Study information: Yields of DNA that came from sorted CD4+ and CD8+ cells averaged roughly 3 ug.

Study-wide points: Common to patients and controls were twenty-nine CD8+ CDR3 sequences. Patients showed no significant difference from controls in CD8+ Simpson's diversity.

Of note for this clonotype: The antigen is not known.

CDR3 and TCR beta VDJ profiling relied on a genomic DNA template. TCRdb reprocessed the reads via MiXCR and lists one record per CDR3 protein. The sample lists 150,000 to 200,000 distinct CDR3 sequences; 64% were seen once. This CDR3 has 13 amino acids. Trimming shortened V by 3 bases and J by 7 bases, and 15 bases separated the two germline ends. CDR1 is DFQATT, CDR2 SNEGSKA, per germline (reference sequence). The sequencing input was sorted CD4+, CD8+, or CD8+CD57+ T cells (not recorded which) from PBMCs. V gene TRBV20-1 combines with J gene TRBJ1-2; a possible D gene is TRBD1 (5 bases). The origin of this receptor is a human donor with severe aplastic anemia or a healthy control (not recorded which). Written as DNA, the CDR3 is TGCAGTGCTAGTTCGGCAGACAGCCTTGGCTACACCTTC. Translating it yields CSASSADSLGYTF.